These 9 T cell receptor beta chains share one sample of origin, sequenced in a study of OX40 agonist ivuxolimab in advanced cancers. The protocol was immunoSEQ multiplex PCR, while the TCRdb copy is restricted to in-frame clones and leaves out a portion. This sample yields tens of thousands of clones, of which 84% are seen a single time; approximately 2.6% belongs to the top ten. Sequenced material: CD4+ or CD8+ T cells sorted from blood, taken in a trial of the OX40 agonist ivuxolimab. The receptors stem from an adult with an advanced solid tumor such as melanoma, head and neck, liver or kidney cancer.

The chain has TRBV11-3 and TRBJ1-1; no clear D gene. CDR3 length: 15 amino acids. Trimming took 0 bases from V and 0 from J, leaving 8 bases between them. Germline V gene data show CDR1 as SGHNT and CDR2 as YENEEA. Written as DNA, the CDR3 is TGTGCCAGCAGCTTAGAAATACAGATGAACACTGAAGCTTTCTTT. As protein: CASSLEIQMNTEAFF.

V gene TRBV19 combines with J gene TRBJ1-2, with D maybe TRBD1 (6 bases). Trimming removed 1 base from V and 6 bases from J, with 21 bases in between. This CDR3 spans 17 amino acids. The germline CDR1 and CDR2 sequences are LNHDA and SQIVND (reference sequence). The CDR3 region is CASSIGSAGQGKHGYTF. CDR3 DNA: TGTGCCAGTAGTATAGGGTCGGCGGGGCAGGGGAAACATGGCTACACCTTC. Full variable domain (rest looked up from reference TRBV19 and TRBJ1-2): DGGITQSPKYLFRKEGQNVTLSCEQNLNHDAMYWYRQDPGQGLRLIYYSQIVNDFQKGDIAEGYSVSREKKESFPLTVTSAQKNPTAFYLCASSIGSAGQGKHGYTFGSGTRLTVV.

In regard to this clone: Different DNA sequences within this sample yield the same CDR3. The chain uses TRBV6-4 and TRBJ1-6; D not certain. Germline V lookup: CDR1 MRHNA, CDR2 SNTAGT. Trimming pared 2 bases from V and 7 bases from J, leaving 9 bases between. The CDR3 is 14 amino acids. As DNA, the CDR3 is TGTGCCAGCAGTGACAGGGATTCGAATTCACCCCTCCACTTT. Translated, it gives CASSDRDSNSPLHF.

The V call is TRBV6-5, the J call TRBJ2-7; a weak D match, TRBD2 (6 bases). The CDR3 covers 12 residues. The ends were cut back, 5 bases at V and 4 bases at J, with 9 bases in the middle. CDR1 is MNHEY and CDR2 is SVGAGI in the germline V gene. As DNA, the CDR3 is TGTGCCAGCAGTGAACGGGGGTACGAGCAGTACTTC. The encoded protein is CASSERGYEQYF.

CDR3: CASSSNEAYYGYTF. CDR3 DNA sequence: TGTGCCAGCAGCTCTAATGAAGCCTACTATGGCTACACCTTC. The gene calls are TRBV7-9 and TRBJ1-2; no definite D call. The V and J ends lost 4 bases and 3 bases respectively, with 12 bases between them. Germline CDR1 SEHNR, CDR2 FQNEAQ (reference sequence). The CDR3 has 14 amino acids.

J is TRBJ1-1 and V is TRBV11-3; D uncertain. CDR1 SGHNT and CDR2 YENEEA come from the germline V gene. CDR3 length: 15 amino acids. The V and J ends lost 1 base and 4 bases respectively, with 13 bases between them. The CDR3 spells CASSLGGRESTEAFF. The CDR3 DNA reads as TGTGCCAGCAGCTTAGGGGGTAGGGAGAGCACTGAAGCTTTCTTT.

V usage is TRBV18 and J usage is TRBJ2-5; D is ambiguous. V lost 0 bases and J 4 bases, leaving 15 bases between the germline ends. The CDR3 covers 16 residues. Germline CDR1 and CDR2: KGHSH and LQKENI. The CDR3 protein is CASSPPSTGGGETQYF. CDR3 nucleotides: TGTGCCAGCTCACCACCGTCGACGGGTGGTGGAGAGACCCAGTACTTC.

This chain links TRBV7-9 with TRBJ2-7; 7 bases line up with TRBD1. CDR1 is SEHNR and CDR2 is FQNEAQ in the germline V gene (reference sequence). The CDR3 spans 14 residues. With 5 bases clipped from V and 5 bases from J, the junction kept 9 bases outside the gene matches. In DNA form, the CDR3 reads TGTGCCAGCAGCACGACCCACAGGGGCCACGAGCAGTACTTC. Translation: CASSTTHRGHEQYF.

The chain combines TRBV7-2 with TRBJ2-3; a possible D gene is TRBD1 (6 bases). Germline V gene sequence: CDR1 SGHTA, CDR2 FQGNSA. This CDR3 has 15 residues. Trimming shortened V by 2 bases and J by 1 base, and 10 bases separated the two germline ends. In nucleotides, the CDR3 is TGTGCCAGCAGCTTATACAACAGGGGCACAGATACGCAGTATTTT. Protein sequence: CASSLYNRGTDTQYF.